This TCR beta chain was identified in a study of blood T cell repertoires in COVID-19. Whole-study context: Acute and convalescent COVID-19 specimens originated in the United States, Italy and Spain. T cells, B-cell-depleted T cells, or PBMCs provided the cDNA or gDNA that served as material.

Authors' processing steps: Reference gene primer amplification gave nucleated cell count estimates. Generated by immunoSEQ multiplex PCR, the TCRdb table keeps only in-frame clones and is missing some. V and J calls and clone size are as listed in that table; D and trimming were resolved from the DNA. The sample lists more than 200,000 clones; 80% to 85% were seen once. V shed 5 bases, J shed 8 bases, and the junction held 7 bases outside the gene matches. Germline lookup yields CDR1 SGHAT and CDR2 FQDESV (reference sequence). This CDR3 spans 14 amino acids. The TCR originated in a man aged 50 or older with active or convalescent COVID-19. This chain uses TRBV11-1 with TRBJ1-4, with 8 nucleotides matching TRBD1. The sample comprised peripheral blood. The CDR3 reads CASSPGQGEEKLFF. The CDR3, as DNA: TGTGCCAGCAGCCCAGGACAGGGCGAAGAAAAACTGTTTTTT.